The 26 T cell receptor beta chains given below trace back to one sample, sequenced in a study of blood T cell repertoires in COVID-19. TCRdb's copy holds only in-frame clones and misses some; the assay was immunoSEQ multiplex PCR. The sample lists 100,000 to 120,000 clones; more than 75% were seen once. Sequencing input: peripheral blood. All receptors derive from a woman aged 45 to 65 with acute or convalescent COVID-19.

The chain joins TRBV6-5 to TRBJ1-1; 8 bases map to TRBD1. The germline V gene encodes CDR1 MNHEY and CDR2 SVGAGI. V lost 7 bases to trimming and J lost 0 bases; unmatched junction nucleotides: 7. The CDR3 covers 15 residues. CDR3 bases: TGTGCCAGCAAAACACAGGGGGTGATGAACACTGAAGCTTTCTTT. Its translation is CASKTQGVMNTEAFF.

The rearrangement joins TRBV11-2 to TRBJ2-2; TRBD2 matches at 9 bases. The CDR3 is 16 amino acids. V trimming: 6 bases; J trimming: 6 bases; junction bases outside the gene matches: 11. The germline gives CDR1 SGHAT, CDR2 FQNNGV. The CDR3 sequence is CASRPSSGAGPGELFF. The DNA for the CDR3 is TGTGCCAGCAGACCATCTAGCGGGGCTGGACCCGGGGAGCTGTTTTTT. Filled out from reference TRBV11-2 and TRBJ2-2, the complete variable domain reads EAGVAQSPRYKIIEKRQSVAFWCNPISGHATLYWYQQILGQGPKLLIQFQNNGVVDDSQLPKDRFSAERLKGVDSTLKIQPAKLEDSAVYLCASRPSSGAGPGELFFGEGSRLTVL.

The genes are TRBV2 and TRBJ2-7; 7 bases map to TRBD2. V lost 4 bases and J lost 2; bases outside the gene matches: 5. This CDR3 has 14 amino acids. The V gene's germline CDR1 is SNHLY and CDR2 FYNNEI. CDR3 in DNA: TGTGCCAGCAGTGTAGAGCGGGAAGCCTACGAGCAGTACTTC. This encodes CASSVEREAYEQYF.

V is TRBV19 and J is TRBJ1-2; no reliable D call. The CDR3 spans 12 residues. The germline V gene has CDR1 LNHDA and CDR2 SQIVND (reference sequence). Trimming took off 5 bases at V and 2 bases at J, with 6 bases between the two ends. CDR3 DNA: TGTGCCAGTAGTCAGCGAAACTATGGCTACACCTTC. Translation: CASSQRNYGYTF. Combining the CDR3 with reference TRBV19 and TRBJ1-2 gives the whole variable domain DGGITQSPKYLFRKEGQNVTLSCEQNLNHDAMYWYRQDPGQGLRLIYYSQIVNDFQKGDIAEGYSVSREKKESFPLTVTSAQKNPTAFYLCASSQRNYGYTFGSGTRLTVV.

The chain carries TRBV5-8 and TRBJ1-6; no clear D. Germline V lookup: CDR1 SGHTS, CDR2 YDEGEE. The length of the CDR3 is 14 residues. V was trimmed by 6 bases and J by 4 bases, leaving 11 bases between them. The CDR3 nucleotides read TGTGCCAGCACCGGAGTCAAGTATAATTCACCCCTCCACTTT. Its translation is CASTGVKYNSPLHF.

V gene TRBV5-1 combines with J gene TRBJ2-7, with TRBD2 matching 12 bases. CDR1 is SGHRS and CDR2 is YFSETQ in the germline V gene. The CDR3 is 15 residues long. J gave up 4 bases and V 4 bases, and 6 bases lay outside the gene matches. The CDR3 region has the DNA TGCGCCAGCAGCCTATCGACTAGCGGGGGATACGAGCAGTACTTC. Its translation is CASSLSTSGGYEQYF.

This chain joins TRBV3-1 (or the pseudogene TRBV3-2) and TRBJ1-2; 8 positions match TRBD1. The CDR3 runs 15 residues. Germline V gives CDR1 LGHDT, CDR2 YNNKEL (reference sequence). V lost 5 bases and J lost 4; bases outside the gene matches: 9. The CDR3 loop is CASSLRTGMGYGYTF. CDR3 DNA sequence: TGTGCCAGCAGCTTACGGACAGGGATGGGCTATGGCTACACCTTC.

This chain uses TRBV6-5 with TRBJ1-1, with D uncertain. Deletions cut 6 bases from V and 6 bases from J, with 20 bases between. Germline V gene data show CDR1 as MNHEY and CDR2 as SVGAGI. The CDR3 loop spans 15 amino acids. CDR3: CASRSHSPLLAEAFF. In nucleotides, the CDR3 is TGTGCCAGCAGATCCCACAGCCCCCTATTAGCTGAAGCTTTCTTT.

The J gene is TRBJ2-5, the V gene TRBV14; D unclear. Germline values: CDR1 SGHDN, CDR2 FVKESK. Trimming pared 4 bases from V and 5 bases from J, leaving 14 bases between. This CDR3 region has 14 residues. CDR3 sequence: CASSPLVSWETQYF. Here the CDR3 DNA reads TGTGCCAGCAGCCCGCTAGTATCATGGGAGACCCAGTACTTC. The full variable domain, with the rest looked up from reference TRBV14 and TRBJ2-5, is EAGVTQFPSHSVIEKGQTVTLRCDPISGHDNLYWYRRVMGKEIKFLLHFVKESKQDESGMPNNRFLAERTGGTYSTLKVQPAELEDSGVYFCASSPLVSWETQYFGPGTRLLVL.

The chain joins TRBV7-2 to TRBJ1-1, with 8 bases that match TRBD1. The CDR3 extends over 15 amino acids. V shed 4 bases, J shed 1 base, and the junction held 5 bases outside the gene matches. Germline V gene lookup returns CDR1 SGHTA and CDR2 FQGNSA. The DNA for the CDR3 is TGTGCCAGCAGCTACCGGACAGGGAAGAACACTGAAGCTTTCTTT. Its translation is CASSYRTGKNTEAFF.

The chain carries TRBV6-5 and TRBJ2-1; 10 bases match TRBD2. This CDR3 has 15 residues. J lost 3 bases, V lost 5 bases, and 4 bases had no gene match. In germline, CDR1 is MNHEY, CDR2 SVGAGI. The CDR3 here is CASSPGLAVYNEQFF. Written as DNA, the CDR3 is TGTGCCAGCAGTCCCGGACTAGCGGTCTACAATGAGCAGTTCTTC.

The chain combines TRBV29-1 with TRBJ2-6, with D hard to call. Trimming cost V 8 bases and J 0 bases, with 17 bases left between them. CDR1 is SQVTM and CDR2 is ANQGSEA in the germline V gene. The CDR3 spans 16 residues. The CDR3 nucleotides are TGCAGCTCTTTCTATTGGGCCTACTCTGGGGCCAACGTCCTGACTTTC. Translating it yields CSSFYWAYSGANVLTF.

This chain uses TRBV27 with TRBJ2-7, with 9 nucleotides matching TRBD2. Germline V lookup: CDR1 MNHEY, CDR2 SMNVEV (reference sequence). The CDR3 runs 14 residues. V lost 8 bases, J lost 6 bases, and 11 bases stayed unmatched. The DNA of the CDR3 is TGTGCCAGCTCGCCGGGACTAGCCTCTTCCGAGCAGTACTTC. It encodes CASSPGLASSEQYF.

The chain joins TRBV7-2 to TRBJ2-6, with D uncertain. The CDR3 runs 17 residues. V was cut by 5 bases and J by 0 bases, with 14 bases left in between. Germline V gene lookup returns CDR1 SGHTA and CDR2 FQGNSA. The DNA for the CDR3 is TGTGCCAGCAGCCCCCGAGTAGCAATCTCTGGGGCCAACGTCCTGACTTTC. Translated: CASSPRVAISGANVLTF.

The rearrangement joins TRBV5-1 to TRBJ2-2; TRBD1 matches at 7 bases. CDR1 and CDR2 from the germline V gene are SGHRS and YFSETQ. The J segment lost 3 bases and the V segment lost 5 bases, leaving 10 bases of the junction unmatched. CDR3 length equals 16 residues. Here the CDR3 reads CASRPTGTADTGELFF. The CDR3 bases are TGCGCCAGCAGACCTACCGGGACAGCCGACACCGGGGAGCTGTTTTTT.

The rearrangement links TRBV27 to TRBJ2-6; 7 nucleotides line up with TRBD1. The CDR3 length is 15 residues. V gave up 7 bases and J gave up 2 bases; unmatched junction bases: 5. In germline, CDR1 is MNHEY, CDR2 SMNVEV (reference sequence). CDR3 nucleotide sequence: TGTGCCAGCACCATCCAGGGGGCTGGGGCCAACGTCCTGACTTTC. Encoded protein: CASTIQGAGANVLTF.

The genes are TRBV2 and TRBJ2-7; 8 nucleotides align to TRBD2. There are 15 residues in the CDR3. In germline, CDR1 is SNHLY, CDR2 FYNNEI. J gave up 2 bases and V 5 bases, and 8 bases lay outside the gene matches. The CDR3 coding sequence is TGTGCCAGCAGTCCGGGAGGGATGAGAGCCTACGAGCAGTACTTC. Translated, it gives CASSPGGMRAYEQYF.

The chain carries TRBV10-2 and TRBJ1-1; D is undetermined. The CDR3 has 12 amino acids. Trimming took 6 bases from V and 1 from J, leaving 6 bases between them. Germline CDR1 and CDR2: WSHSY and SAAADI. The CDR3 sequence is CASRTSNTEAFF. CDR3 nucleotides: TGCGCCAGCAGAACATCGAACACTGAAGCTTTCTTT.

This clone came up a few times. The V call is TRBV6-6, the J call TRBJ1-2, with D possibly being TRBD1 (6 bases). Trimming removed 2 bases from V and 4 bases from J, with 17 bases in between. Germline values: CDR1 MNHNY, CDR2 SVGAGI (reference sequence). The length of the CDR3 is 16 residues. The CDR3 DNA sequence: TGTGCCAGCAGTTACCAAGAACAGGGCGGGGGCTATGGCTACACCTTC. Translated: CASSYQEQGGGYGYTF.

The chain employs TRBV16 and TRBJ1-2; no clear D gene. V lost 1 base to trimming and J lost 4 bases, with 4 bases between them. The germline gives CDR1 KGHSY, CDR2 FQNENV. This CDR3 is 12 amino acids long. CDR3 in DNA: TGTGCCAGCAGCCAATACAGCTATGGCTACACCTTC. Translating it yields CASSQYSYGYTF.

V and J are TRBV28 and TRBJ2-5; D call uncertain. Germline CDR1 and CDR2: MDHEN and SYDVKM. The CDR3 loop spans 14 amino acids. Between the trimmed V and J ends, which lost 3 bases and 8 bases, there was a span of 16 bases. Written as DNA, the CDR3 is TGTGCCAGCAGTTTGCGGCGGTTTAAGAGTACCCAGTACTTC. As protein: CASSLRRFKSTQYF.

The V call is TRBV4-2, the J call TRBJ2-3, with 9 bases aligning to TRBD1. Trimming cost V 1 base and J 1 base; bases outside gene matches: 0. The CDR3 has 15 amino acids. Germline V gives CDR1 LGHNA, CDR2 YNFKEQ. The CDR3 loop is CASSQGTGGTDTQYF. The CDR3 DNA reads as TGTGCCAGCAGCCAAGGGACAGGGGGCACAGATACGCAGTATTTT.

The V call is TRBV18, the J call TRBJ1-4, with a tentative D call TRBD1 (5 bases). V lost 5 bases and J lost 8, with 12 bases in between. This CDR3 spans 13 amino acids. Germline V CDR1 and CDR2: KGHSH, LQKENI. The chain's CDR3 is CASSIQGREKLFF. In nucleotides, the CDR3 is TGTGCCAGCTCAATCCAGGGAAGGGAAAAACTGTTTTTT.

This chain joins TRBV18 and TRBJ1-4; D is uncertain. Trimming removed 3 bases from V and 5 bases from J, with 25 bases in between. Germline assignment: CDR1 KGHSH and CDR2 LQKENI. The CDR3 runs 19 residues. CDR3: CASSPPRGPTRSPNEKLFF. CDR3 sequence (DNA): TGTGCCAGCTCACCTCCCCGTGGCCCAACTCGTAGCCCCAATGAAAAACTGTTTTTT.

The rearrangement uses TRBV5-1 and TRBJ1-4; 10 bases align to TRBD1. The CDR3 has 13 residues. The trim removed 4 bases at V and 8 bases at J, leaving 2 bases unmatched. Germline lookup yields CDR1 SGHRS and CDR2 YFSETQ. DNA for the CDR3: TGCGCCAGCAGCAGGGGACAGGGGGAAAAACTGTTTTTT. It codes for CASSRGQGEKLFF.

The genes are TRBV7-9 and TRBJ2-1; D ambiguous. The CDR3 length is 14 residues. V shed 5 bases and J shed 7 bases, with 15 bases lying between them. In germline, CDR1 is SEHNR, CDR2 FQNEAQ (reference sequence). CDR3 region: CASSPRRDWNEQFF. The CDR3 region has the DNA TGTGCCAGCAGCCCACGCCGTGACTGGAATGAGCAGTTCTTC.